The 23 T cell receptor beta chains listed next were all sequenced from one sample in a study of cytomegalovirus exposure and HLA in healthy donors. The PCR employed 60 Vbeta primers together with 13 Jbeta primers. Profiling relied on immunoSEQ multiplex PCR, and the TCRdb table lists in-frame clones only, not all of them. The sample yields roughly 40,000 clones, roughly 76% seen once. Sample: PBMCs. The receptor set was obtained from a woman aged 35 to 49 in good health and CMV-seronegative.

A remark on this clone: The junction and the germline gene differ at one end; a read error may be behind it. The chain is built from TRBV4-3 and TRBJ1-3; TRBD1 aligns across 7 bases. The length of the CDR3 is 13 residues. Germline assignment: CDR1 LGHNA and CDR2 YSLEER. The CDR3 spells CASSPRQGSTIYF. The CDR3 region has the DNA TGCGCCAGCAGCCCCCGACAGGGAAGCACCATATATTTT.

The chain links TRBV2 to TRBJ1-2; 9 bases agree with TRBD1. The germline gives CDR1 SNHLY, CDR2 FYNNEI. With 6 bases clipped from V and 4 bases from J, the junction kept 3 bases outside the gene matches. This CDR3 comprises 13 residues. CDR3 sequence: CASSGQGIYGYTF. CDR3 DNA sequence: TGTGCCAGCAGCGGACAGGGGATCTATGGCTACACCTTC.

This CDR3 is CASSQALHETQYF. Here the CDR3 DNA reads TGCGCCAGCAGCCAAGCACTCCATGAGACCCAGTACTTC. The chain recombines TRBV4-1 with TRBJ2-5, with D hard to call. The CDR3 totals 13 residues. CDR1 is MGHRA, CDR2 YSYEKL, per germline. The V gene lost 1 base and the J gene lost 5 bases, with 8 bases spanning the gap.

The chain is built from TRBV7-2 and TRBJ2-2, with TRBD2 matching over 10 bases. J lost 6 bases, V lost 2 bases, and 12 bases had no gene match. This CDR3 has 18 residues. Germline CDR1 is SGHTA and CDR2 is FQGNSA. The chain's CDR3 is CASSLRLAGDSWAGELFF. As DNA, the CDR3 is TGTGCCAGCAGCTTAAGGCTAGCGGGGGATTCGTGGGCCGGGGAGCTGTTTTTT.

The chain has TRBV7-6 and TRBJ2-5, with D unresolved. Germline values: CDR1 SGHVS, CDR2 FNYEAQ. The CDR3 is 11 residues long. V was clipped by 3 bases and J by 5 bases, with 4 bases between them. CDR3 loop: CASSFSETQYF. For the CDR3, the DNA is TGTGCCAGCAGCTTTTCGGAGACCCAGTACTTC.

This clone was observed once. Other DNA variants within this sample encode the same CDR3. V and J are TRBV6-5 and TRBJ1-5; D is possibly TRBD1 (5 bases). Per the germline V gene, CDR1 is MNHEY and CDR2 is SVGAGI. The V gene lost 2 bases and the J gene lost 7 bases, with 9 bases spanning the gap. CDR3 size: 13 residues. As DNA, the CDR3 is TGTGCCAGCAGTTACAGGGAGGGGCAGCCCCAGCATTTT. Protein sequence: CASSYREGQPQHF.

The chain couples TRBV5-4 to TRBJ2-3, with TRBD2 matching over 10 bases. Germline values: CDR1 SGHNT, CDR2 YYREEE (reference sequence). V shed 5 bases and J 2 bases; nucleotides not matched to a gene: 8. The CDR3 totals 16 residues. In DNA, the CDR3 is TGTGCCAGCAGTTCCGAGCGGGGGGGCGCCACAGATACGCAGTATTTT. Protein sequence: CASSSERGGATDTQYF.

The rearrangement joins TRBV18 to TRBJ1-2; no definite D call. V was shortened by 0 bases and J by 5 bases, with 10 bases between the two germline ends. Germline V CDR1 and CDR2: KGHSH, LQKENI. This CDR3 spans 14 amino acids. The CDR3 loop is CASSPPALLYGYTF. The CDR3 DNA reads TGTGCCAGCTCACCACCTGCACTGCTTTATGGCTACACCTTC.

V gene TRBV13 combines with J gene TRBJ2-5, with D possibly being TRBD2 (6 bases). The CDR3 is 14 amino acids. Germline CDR1 and CDR2: PRHDT and FYEKMQ (reference sequence). With 5 bases removed from V and 5 bases from J, the gap between germline ends came to 15 bases. CDR3: CASSRSGEGETQYF. For the CDR3, the DNA is TGTGCCAGCAGCCGATCGGGAGAGGGGGAGACCCAGTACTTC. Filled out from reference TRBV13 and TRBJ2-5, the complete variable domain reads AAGVIQSPRHLIKEKRETATLKCYPIPRHDTVYWYQQGPGQDPQFLISFYEKMQSDKGSIPDRFSAQQFSDYHSELNMSSLELGDSALYFCASSRSGEGETQYFGPGTRLLVL.

With regard to this clone: The DNA is omitted, as the CDR3 cannot be located on it reliably, and the CDR3 follows TCRdb's listing. The genes are TRBV28 and TRBJ1-4; TRBD1 is the table's D call, not checked against the DNA. Germline V gives CDR1 MDHEN, CDR2 SYDVKM. Termini included, the CDR3 measures 16 amino acids. CDR3 protein: CASSSSGQGANEKLFF.

Comment on this clone: One end of the junction varies from germline; a read error may be responsible. The V call is TRBV5-6, the J call TRBJ2-7; 9 nucleotides agree with TRBD1. CDR1 is SGHDT, CDR2 YYEEEE, per germline. This CDR3 is built from 13 residues. CDR3 nucleotides: TGTGCCAGCAGTTTGGACAGGGGTGTCGAGCAGTACTTC. As protein: CASSLDRGVEQYF.

V usage is TRBV11-1 and J usage is TRBJ1-1; weak D call: TRBD1 (6 bases). The CDR3 covers 15 residues. Trimming removed 1 base at V and 5 bases at J, with 14 bases between. From germline, CDR1 is SGHAT and CDR2 FQDESV (reference sequence). The CDR3 region is CASSLEQGRGTEAFF. CDR3 nucleotides: TGTGCCAGCAGCTTAGAACAGGGAAGGGGAACTGAAGCTTTCTTT.

This rearrangement joins TRBV9 to TRBJ1-1, with D hard to call. V lost 1 base and J lost 4, with 11 bases in between. Germline assignment: CDR1 SGDLS and CDR2 YYNGEE. This CDR3 has 14 residues. CDR3 loop: CASSVKAEGTEAFF. CDR3 DNA sequence: TGTGCCAGCAGCGTAAAGGCAGAGGGCACTGAAGCTTTCTTT.

CDR3 nucleotides: TGTGCCAGCAGTGAGTGGAGCACCGGGGAGCTGTTTTTT. It translates to CASSEWSTGELFF. The chain uses TRBV6-1 and TRBJ2-2; D not resolved. The CDR3 runs 13 residues. The germline CDR1 and CDR2 sequences are MNHNS and SASEGT. Trimming cost V 3 bases and J 4 bases, with 6 bases left between them.

In this sample, this clone turned up a few times. The chain links TRBV4-3 to TRBJ2-3; 9 positions match TRBD1. This CDR3 has 14 amino acids. The V gene's germline CDR1 is LGHNA and CDR2 YSLEER. The V segment lost 4 bases and the J segment 4 bases; nucleotides outside the gene matches: 3. The CDR3 DNA reads TGCGCCAGCAGCCGACAGGGGGTTCCAGATACGCAGTATTTT. This translates into CASSRQGVPDTQYF.

This sequence joins TRBV29-1 and TRBJ1-1; weak D call: TRBD1 (5 bases). The CDR3 spans 14 residues. Per germline, CDR1 SQVTM and CDR2 ANQGSEA. V was cut by 6 bases and J by 4 bases, with 18 bases left in between. CDR3 bases: TGCAGCGTCACCGGGGGGAGGGAGGCCACTGAAGCTTTCTTT. The encoded protein is CSVTGGREATEAFF.

CDR3 sequence reads: CASSLTSGGQETQYF. The CDR3 DNA is TGCGCCAGCAGCTTGACTAGCGGGGGGCAAGAGACCCAGTACTTC. The V call is TRBV5-1, the J call TRBJ2-5, with 12 bases lining up with TRBD2. Germline assignment: CDR1 SGHRS and CDR2 YFSETQ. Trimming took 1 base from V and 2 from J; bases not matched to a gene: 0. The CDR3 loop spans 15 amino acids.

This chain joins TRBV6-5 and TRBJ2-6; D not certain. The CDR3 is made up of 13 amino acids. From germline, CDR1 is MNHEY and CDR2 SVGAGI. The V gene lost 4 bases and the J gene lost 4 bases, with 5 bases spanning the gap. The CDR3 loop is CASSLLGANVLTF. As DNA, the CDR3 is TGTGCCAGCAGTTTATTGGGGGCCAACGTCCTGACTTTC.

The rearrangement joins TRBV9 to TRBJ1-1; weak D call: TRBD1 (5 bases). Trimming took off 5 bases at V and 6 bases at J, with 17 bases between the two ends. The CDR3 length is 14 residues. CDR1 and CDR2 from the germline V gene are SGDLS and YYNGEE. The CDR3: CASRSLGDSAEAFF. CDR3 nucleotide sequence: TGTGCCAGCAGATCCTTAGGGGATTCGGCTGAAGCTTTCTTT.

This chain uses TRBV6-6 with TRBJ2-1; a possible D gene is TRBD1 (5 bases). Germline V lookup: CDR1 MNHNY, CDR2 SVGAGI (reference sequence). With 6 bases removed from V and 4 bases from J, the gap between germline ends came to 16 bases. The CDR3 covers 15 residues. The CDR3: CASRPDGAEYNEQFF. CDR3 sequence (DNA): TGTGCCAGCAGGCCAGATGGGGCTGAATACAATGAGCAGTTCTTC.

The V call is TRBV6-1, the J call TRBJ1-5; D gene uncertain. Looked up from germline, CDR1 is MNHNS and CDR2 is SASEGT. The CDR3 length is 15 residues. V was clipped by 6 bases and J by 4 bases, with 16 bases between them. The CDR3 region is CASSPASRENQPQHF. For the CDR3, the DNA is TGTGCCAGCAGCCCCGCCAGCCGGGAAAATCAGCCCCAGCATTTT.

The J gene is TRBJ1-2, the V gene TRBV10-3; D uncertain. This CDR3 has 13 amino acids. V was clipped by 11 bases and J by 11 bases, with 24 bases between them. CDR1 and CDR2 (germline): ENHRY, SYGVKD. The CDR3 is CASVAGNEIGYTF. As DNA, the CDR3 is TGTGCCTCCGTGGCAGGCAACGAGATCGGTTACACCTTC.

The rearrangement uses TRBV14 and TRBJ1-6; D gene unclear. Deletions cut 0 bases from V and 7 bases from J, with 7 bases between. Germline V gene sequence: CDR1 SGHDN, CDR2 FVKESK. The CDR3 has 14 residues. The CDR3 loop is CASSQDYRNSPLHF. The CDR3 DNA reads TGTGCCAGCAGCCAAGATTACAGAAATTCACCCCTCCACTTT.